This T cell receptor beta chain was recorded in a study of vaccination effects on CD4 cells after COVID-19. Sequencing was performed with immunoSEQ multiplex PCR; in TCRdb, only in-frame clones are kept and a portion is missing. The data hold approximately 30,000 clones, with 83% observed a single time. Prior to sequencing, the ViraFEST assay stimulated PBMC with viral peptide pools, which expanded the antigen-specific CD4+ T cells. A roughly 10-day culture period preceded the isolation of CD4+ T cells. Participants were vaccinated with two doses of either the BNT162b2 or mRNA-1273 vaccine. In the vaccine recipients, nucleocapsid antibodies were negative and there was no prior SARS-CoV-2 infection. To note about this clone: Its antigen is not identified.

Sample: CD4+ T cells from PBMCs cultured with HCoV-NL63 spike peptides, taken after COVID-19 vaccination. The clonotype comes from a human donor who received a COVID-19 vaccine. Some clones in this sample may be carry-over from other donors' samples.

The CDR3 DNA reads TGCGCCAGCAGCTTGGGGACAGGAAACACTGAAGCTTTCTTT. It encodes CASSLGTGNTEAFF. The chain combines TRBV5-1 with TRBJ1-1, with 7 nucleotides matching TRBD1. V was pared by 0 bases and J by 2 bases, with 1 base of the junction left unmatched. The CDR3 loop spans 14 amino acids. Germline V gives CDR1 SGHRS, CDR2 YFSETQ.